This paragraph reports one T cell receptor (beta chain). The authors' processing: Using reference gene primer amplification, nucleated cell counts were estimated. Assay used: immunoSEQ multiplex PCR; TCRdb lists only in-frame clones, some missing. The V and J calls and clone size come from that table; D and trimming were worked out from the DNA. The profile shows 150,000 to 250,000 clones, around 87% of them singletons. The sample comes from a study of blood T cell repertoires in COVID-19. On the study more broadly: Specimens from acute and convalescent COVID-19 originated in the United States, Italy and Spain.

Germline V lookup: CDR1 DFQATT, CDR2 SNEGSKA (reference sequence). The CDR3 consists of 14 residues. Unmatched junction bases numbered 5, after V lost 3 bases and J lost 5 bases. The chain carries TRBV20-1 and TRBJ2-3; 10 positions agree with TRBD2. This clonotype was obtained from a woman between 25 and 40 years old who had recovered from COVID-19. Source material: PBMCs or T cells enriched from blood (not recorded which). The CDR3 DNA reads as TGCAGTGCTAGTGAGCGGGAGGGCCGAGATACGCAGTATTTT. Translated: CSASEREGRDTQYF.